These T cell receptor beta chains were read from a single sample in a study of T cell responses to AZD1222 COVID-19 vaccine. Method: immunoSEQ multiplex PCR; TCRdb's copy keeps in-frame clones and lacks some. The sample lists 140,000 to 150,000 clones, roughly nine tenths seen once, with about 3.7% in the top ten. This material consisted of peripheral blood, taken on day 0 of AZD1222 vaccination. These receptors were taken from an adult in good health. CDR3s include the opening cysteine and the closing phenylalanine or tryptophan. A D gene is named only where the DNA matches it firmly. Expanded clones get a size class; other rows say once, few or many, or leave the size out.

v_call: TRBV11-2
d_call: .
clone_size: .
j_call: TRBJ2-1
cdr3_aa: CASSLRVTGPYNEQFF
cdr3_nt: TGTGCCAGCAGCCTCCGAGTCACTGGGCCCTACAATGAGCAGTTCTTC

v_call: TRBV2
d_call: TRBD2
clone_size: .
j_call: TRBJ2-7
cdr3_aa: CASSWTSDYEQYF
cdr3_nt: TGTGCCAGCAGTTGGACTAGCGACTACGAGCAGTACTTC

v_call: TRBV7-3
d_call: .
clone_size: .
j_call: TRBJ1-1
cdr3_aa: CASSLNGDTEAFF
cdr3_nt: TGTGCCAGCAGCTTAAATGGTGACACTGAAGCTTTCTTT

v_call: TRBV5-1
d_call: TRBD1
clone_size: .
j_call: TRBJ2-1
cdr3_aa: CASSFMTGTGFYNEQFF
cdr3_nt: TGCGCCAGCAGCTTCATGACCGGGACAGGGTTTTACAATGAGCAGTTCTTC

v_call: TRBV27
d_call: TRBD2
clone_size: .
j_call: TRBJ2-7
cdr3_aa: CASSLGGTRRGEQYF
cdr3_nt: TGTGCCAGCAGTTTAGGGGGGACTAGAAGGGGCGAGCAGTACTTC

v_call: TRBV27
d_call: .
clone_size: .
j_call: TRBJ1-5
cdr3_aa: CASSLWGSNQPQHF
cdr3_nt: TGTGCCAGCAGTTTATGGGGTAGCAATCAGCCCCAGCATTTT

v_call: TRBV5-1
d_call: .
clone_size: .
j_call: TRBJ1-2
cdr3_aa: CASSLGGARGFDGYTF
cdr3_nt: TGCGCCAGCAGCTTAGGCGGGGCCAGGGGTTTCGATGGCTACACCTTC

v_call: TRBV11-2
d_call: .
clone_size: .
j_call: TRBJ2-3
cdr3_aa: CASSFVIGGITDTQYF
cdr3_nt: TGTGCCAGCAGCTTTGTAATAGGAGGGATCACAGATACGCAGTATTTT

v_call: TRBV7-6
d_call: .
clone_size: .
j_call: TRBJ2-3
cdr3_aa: CASSTTLLAGHGDTQYF
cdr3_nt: TGTGCCAGCAGCACCACACTTCTGGCGGGCCATGGAGATACGCAGTATTTT

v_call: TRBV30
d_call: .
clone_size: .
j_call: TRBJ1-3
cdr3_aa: CAWRGTAGNTIYF
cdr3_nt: TGTGCCTGGAGGGGGACTGCTGGAAACACCATATATTTT

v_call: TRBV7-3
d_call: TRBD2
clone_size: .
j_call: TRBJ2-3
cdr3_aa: CASSLLAGGPTDTQYF
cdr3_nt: TGTGCCAGCAGCTTACTAGCGGGAGGGCCTACAGATACGCAGTATTTT

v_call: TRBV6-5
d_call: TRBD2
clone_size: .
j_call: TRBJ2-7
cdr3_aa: CASSRLAGVYEQYF
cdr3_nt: TGTGCCAGCAGTAGACTAGCGGGAGTCTACGAGCAGTACTTC

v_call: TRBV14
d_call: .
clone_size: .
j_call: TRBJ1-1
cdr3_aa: CASSHPTPNTEAFF
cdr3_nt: TGTGCCAGCAGCCACCCCACCCCGAACACTGAAGCTTTCTTT

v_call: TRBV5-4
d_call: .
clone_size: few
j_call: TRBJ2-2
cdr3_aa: CASSWGVLGVVTGELFF
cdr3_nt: TGTGCCAGCAGCTGGGGTGTGTTGGGAGTAGTCACCGGGGAGCTGTTTTTT

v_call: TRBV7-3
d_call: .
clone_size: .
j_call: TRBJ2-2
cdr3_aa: CASSSQGGGRGELFF
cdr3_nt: TGTGCCAGCAGTTCTCAGGGTGGGGGACGAGGGGAGCTGTTTTTT

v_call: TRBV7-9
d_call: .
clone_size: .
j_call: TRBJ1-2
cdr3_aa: CASSGNRDPNYGYTF
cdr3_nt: TGTGCCAGCAGCGGAAACAGGGACCCTAACTATGGCTACACCTTC

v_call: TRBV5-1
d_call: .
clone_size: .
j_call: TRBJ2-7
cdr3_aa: CASRPDGSIHEQYF
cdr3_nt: TGCGCCAGCCGTCCTGACGGGAGTATCCACGAGCAGTACTTC

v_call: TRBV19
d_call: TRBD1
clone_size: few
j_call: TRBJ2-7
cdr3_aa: CASSRDRATEQYF
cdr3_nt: TGTGCCAGTAGTCGAGACAGGGCGACCGAGCAGTACTTC

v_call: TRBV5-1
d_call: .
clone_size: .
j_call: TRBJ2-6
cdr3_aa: CASSSGPGANVLTF
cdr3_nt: TGCGCCAGCAGCTCAGGGCCCGGGGCCAACGTCCTGACTTTC

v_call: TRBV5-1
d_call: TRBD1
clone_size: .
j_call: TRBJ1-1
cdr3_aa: CASSSDRASANTEAFF
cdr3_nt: TGCGCCAGCAGCTCGGACAGGGCTTCAGCGAACACTGAAGCTTTCTTT

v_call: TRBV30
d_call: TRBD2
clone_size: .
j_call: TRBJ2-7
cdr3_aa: CAWTGGSTREQYF
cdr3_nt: TGTGCCTGGACGGGCGGGAGTACTCGCGAGCAGTACTTC

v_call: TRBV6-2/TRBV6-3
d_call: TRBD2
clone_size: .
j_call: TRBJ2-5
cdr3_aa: CASSTGLATKETQYF
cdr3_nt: TGTGCCAGCAGTACGGGACTAGCGACAAAAGAGACCCAGTACTTC

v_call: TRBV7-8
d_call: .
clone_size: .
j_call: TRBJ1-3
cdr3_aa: CASSFIGGQLGNTIYF
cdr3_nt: TGTGCCAGCAGCTTTATAGGAGGGCAGCTCGGAAACACCATATATTTT

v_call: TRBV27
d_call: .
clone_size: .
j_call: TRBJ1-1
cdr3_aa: CASSLAPGGNTEAFF
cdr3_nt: TGTGCCAGCAGTTTAGCGCCGGGCGGGAACACTGAAGCTTTCTTT

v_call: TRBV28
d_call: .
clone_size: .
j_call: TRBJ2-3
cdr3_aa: CASSSYGADTQYF
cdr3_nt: TGTGCCAGCAGTTCTTACGGGGCAGATACGCAGTATTTT

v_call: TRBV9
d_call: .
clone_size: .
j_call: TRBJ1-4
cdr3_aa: CASSGTPATNEKLFF
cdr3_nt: TGTGCCAGCAGCGGGACGCCGGCAACTAATGAAAAACTGTTTTTT

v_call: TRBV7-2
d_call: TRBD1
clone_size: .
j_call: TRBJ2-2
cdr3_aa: CASSWDRVAGELFF
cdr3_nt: TGTGCCAGCAGCTGGGACAGGGTGGCCGGGGAGCTGTTTTTT

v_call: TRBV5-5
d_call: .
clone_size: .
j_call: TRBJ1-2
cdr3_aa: CASRRGAPKYGYTF
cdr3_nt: TGTGCCAGCCGTCGGGGGGCCCCCAAATATGGCTACACCTTC

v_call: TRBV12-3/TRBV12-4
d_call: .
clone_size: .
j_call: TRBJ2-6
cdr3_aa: CASSFGGANVLTF
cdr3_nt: TGTGCCAGCAGTTTTGGAGGGGCCAACGTCCTGACTTTC

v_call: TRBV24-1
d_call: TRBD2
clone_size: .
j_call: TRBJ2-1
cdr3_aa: CATSDRGGDEQFF
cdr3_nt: TGTGCCACCAGTGATCGGGGGGGAGATGAGCAGTTCTTC

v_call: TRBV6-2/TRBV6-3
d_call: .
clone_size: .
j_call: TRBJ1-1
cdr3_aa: CASSYAVTEAFF
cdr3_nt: TGTGCCAGCAGTTACGCAGTGACTGAAGCTTTCTTT

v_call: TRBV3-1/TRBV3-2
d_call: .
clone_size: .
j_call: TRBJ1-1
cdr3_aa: CASSHLTGGEAFF
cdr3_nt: TGTGCCAGCAGCCACCTAACTGGGGGTGAAGCTTTCTTT

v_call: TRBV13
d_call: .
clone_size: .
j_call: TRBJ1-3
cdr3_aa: CASSSERGAGNTIYF
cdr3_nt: TGTGCCAGCAGCTCCGAAAGGGGGGCTGGAAACACCATATATTTT

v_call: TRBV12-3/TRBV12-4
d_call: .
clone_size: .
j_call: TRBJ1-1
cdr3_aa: CASSFLGDAFF
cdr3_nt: TGTGCCAGCAGTTTCTTAGGGGACGCTTTCTTT

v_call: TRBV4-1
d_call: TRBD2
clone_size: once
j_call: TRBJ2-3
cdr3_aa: CASSGESGRGPNTDTQYF
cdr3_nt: TGCGCCAGCAGCGGAGAAAGCGGGAGGGGCCCCAACACAGATACGCAGTATTTT

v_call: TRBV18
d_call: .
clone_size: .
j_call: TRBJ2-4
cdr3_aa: CASSPGKQEAKNIQYF
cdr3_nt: TGTGCCAGCTCACCCGGGAAACAGGAAGCCAAAAACATTCAGTACTTC

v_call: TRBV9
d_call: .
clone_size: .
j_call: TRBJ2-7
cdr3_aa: CASSVAGLFYEQYF
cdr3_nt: TGTGCCAGCAGCGTGGCAGGCCTTTTCTACGAGCAGTACTTC

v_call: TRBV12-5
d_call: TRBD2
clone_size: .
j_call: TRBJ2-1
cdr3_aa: CASGPSGRAIDEQFF
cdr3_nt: TGTGCTAGTGGCCCTAGCGGGAGGGCGATAGATGAGCAGTTCTTC

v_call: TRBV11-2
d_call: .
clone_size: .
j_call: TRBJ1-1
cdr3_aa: CASSLRVSSGTEAFF
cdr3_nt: TGTGCCAGCAGCTTAAGGGTTTCGTCAGGTACTGAAGCTTTCTTT

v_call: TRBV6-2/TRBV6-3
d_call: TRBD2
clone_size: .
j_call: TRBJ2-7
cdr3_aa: CASSEGLASWGYEQYF
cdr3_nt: TGTGCCAGCAGTGAGGGACTAGCGTCTTGGGGCTACGAGCAGTACTTC

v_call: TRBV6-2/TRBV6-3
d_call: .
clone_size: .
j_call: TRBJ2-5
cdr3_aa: CASSYSGGGSQETQYF
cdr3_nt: TGTGCCAGCAGTTACTCAGGGGGGGGGTCCCAAGAGACCCAGTACTTC

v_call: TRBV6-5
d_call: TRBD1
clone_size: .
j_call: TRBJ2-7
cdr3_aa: CASSYSTQGASYEQYF
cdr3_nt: TGTGCCAGCAGTTACTCGACCCAGGGGGCCTCCTACGAGCAGTACTTC

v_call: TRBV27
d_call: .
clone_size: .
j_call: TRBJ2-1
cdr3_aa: CASSPSTLPGNEQFF
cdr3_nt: TGTGCCAGCAGTCCGTCGACCCTCCCCGGGAATGAGCAGTTCTTC

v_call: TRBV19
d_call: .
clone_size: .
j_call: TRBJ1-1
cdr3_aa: CASSSQGRTEAFF
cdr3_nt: TGTGCCAGTAGTAGTCAGGGGAGAACTGAAGCTTTCTTT

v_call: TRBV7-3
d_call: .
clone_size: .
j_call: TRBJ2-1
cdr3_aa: CASSQVGGSSYNEQFF
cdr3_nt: TGTGCCAGCAGCCAGGTAGGGGGAAGCTCCTACAATGAGCAGTTCTTC

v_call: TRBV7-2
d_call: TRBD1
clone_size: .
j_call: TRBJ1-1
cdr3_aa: CASSIQDRGDTEAFF
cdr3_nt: TGTGCCAGCAGCATTCAGGACAGGGGGGACACTGAAGCTTTCTTT

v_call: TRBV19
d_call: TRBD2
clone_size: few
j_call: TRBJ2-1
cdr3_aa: CASSIVAGGPLGNEQFF
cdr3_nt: TGTGCCAGTAGTATAGTTGCGGGAGGGCCCCTTGGGAATGAGCAGTTCTTC

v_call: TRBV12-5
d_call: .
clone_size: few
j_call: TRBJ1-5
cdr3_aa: CASGLVLGMNQPQHF
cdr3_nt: TGTGCTAGTGGTTTGGTACTTGGGATGAATCAGCCCCAGCATTTT

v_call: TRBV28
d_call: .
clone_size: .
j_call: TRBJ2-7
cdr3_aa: CASSLPTGRRYEQYF
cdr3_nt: TGTGCCAGCAGTCTCCCGACAGGGAGGAGGTACGAGCAGTACTTC

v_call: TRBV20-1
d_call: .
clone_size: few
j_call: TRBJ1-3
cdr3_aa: CSASRALSWGNTIYF
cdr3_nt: TGCAGTGCTAGTCGGGCCCTTTCGTGGGGAAACACCATATATTTT

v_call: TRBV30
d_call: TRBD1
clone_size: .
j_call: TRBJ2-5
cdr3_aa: CAWSDRVVGTQYF
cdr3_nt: TGTGCCTGGAGCGACAGGGTTGTAGGGACCCAGTACTTC

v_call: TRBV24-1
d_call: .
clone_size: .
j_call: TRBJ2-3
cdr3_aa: CATRAPSTDTQYF
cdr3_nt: TGTGCCACCAGGGCTCCTAGCACAGATACGCAGTATTTT

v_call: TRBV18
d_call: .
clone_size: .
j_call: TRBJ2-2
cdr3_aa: CASSPPQGGTGELFF
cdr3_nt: TGTGCCAGCTCACCACCACAGGGAGGCACCGGGGAGCTGTTTTTT